The 18 T cell receptor beta chains below were found in one sample sequenced in a study of CD4 T cells in relation to SARS-CoV-2 and coronaviruses. These receptors have no known antigen. CD4+ T cells from unexposed donors were obtained before the COVID-19 pandemic (2011-2018). Isolation of CD4+ T cells took place after about 9 days in culture. Clones were read by immunoSEQ multiplex PCR, and TCRdb kept only the in-frame ones, dropping some. There are some 19,000 clones in the sample; 77% occur only once, and about 23% lies in the top ten. What was sequenced was CD4+ T cells from PBMCs, cultured in vitro. Receptors originate from a human donor in good health.

This chain joins TRBV12-3 or TRBV12-4 and TRBJ1-1; D ambiguous. CDR3 length equals 12 residues. V shed 3 bases and J shed 6 bases, with 8 bases lying between them. The chain's CDR3 is CASSFLGSEAFF. The CDR3 DNA follows: TGTGCCAGCAGTTTTTTGGGCTCTGAAGCTTTCTTT.

The rearrangement joins TRBV6-5 to TRBJ1-1; TRBD1 is a possible D gene (5 bases). The CDR3 is 15 residues long. Germline CDR1 and CDR2: MNHEY and SVGAGI. V gave up 6 bases and J gave up 0 bases, with 14 bases separating them. Here the CDR3 DNA reads TGTGCCAGCAGCGACCCCGGGACCCTGAACACTGAAGCTTTCTTT. Translation: CASSDPGTLNTEAFF.

The genes are TRBV19 and TRBJ1-1; weak D call: TRBD1 (5 bases). The CDR3 runs 13 residues. Trimming took 11 bases from V and 0 from J, leaving 13 bases between them. The V gene's germline CDR1 is LNHDA and CDR2 SQIVND (reference sequence). CDR3 loop: CAGPGRMNTEAFF. CDR3 DNA: TGTGCCGGACCAGGGCGGATGAACACTGAAGCTTTCTTT.

The CDR3 region is CASSGQLNTGELFF. The CDR3 DNA reads as TGTGCCAGCAGTGGGCAACTGAACACCGGGGAGCTGTTTTTT. The gene calls are TRBV2 and TRBJ2-2; D is ambiguous. This CDR3 region has 14 residues. The V gene lost 4 bases and the J gene lost 1 base, with 7 bases spanning the gap. Germline CDR1 SNHLY, CDR2 FYNNEI.

This clone came up a few times. The chain joins TRBV30 to TRBJ2-7; TRBD1 agrees at 7 bases. The CDR3 has 16 residues. Germline CDR1 is GTSNPN and CDR2 is SVGIG (reference sequence). The V segment lost 3 bases and the J segment 3 bases; nucleotides outside the gene matches: 14. The CDR3 region has the DNA TGTGCCTGGAGCCTCTTAGGGGACAGCTCTCGCTACGAGCAGTACTTC. It codes for CAWSLLGDSSRYEQYF.

This clone is a singleton in its sample. The DNA of the CDR3 is TGCGCCAGCAGCCAAGACAGGGGGTGGTGGGATACGCAGTATTTT. This codes for CASSQDRGWWDTQYF. The chain joins TRBV5-1 to TRBJ2-3; the match to TRBD1 covers 9 bases. Germline assignment: CDR1 SGHRS and CDR2 YFSETQ. Unmatched junction bases numbered 9, after V lost 4 bases and J lost 6 bases. The CDR3 has 15 amino acids.

This chain joins TRBV19 and TRBJ1-4, with a tentative D call TRBD1 (5 bases). Germline V gene sequence: CDR1 LNHDA, CDR2 SQIVND (reference sequence). The CDR3 runs to 14 residues. Trimming stripped 5 bases from V and 8 bases from J, with 15 bases between. This CDR3 is CASSAGGGEEKLFF. Written as DNA, the CDR3 is TGTGCCAGTAGTGCTGGCGGGGGAGAGGAAAAACTGTTTTTT.

This clone was seen only a few times. This chain links TRBV5-4 with TRBJ1-4, with 7 bases lining up with TRBD1. Germline V gene sequence: CDR1 SGHNT, CDR2 YYREEE (reference sequence). This CDR3 region has 14 residues. The V segment lost 1 base and the J segment 6 bases; nucleotides outside the gene matches: 3. This chain's CDR3 is CASSLTGADEKLFF. The CDR3 bases are TGTGCCAGCAGCTTGACAGGGGCGGATGAAAAACTGTTTTTT.

The rearrangement links TRBV7-9 to TRBJ2-3; 8 nucleotides align to TRBD1. CDR3 length: 16 amino acids. CDR1 SEHNR and CDR2 FQNEAQ come from the germline V gene (reference sequence). Trimming removed 5 bases from V and 0 bases from J; junction bases left unmatched: 7. This chain's CDR3 is CASSPLWTGSTDTQYF. CDR3 DNA: TGTGCCAGCAGCCCACTCTGGACAGGGAGCACAGATACGCAGTATTTT.

J is TRBJ2-7 and V is TRBV18; no clear D gene. V was trimmed by 0 bases and J by 2 bases, leaving 8 bases between them. CDR3 length: 14 residues. Germline V gene lookup returns CDR1 KGHSH and CDR2 LQKENI. CDR3 nucleotide sequence: TGTGCCAGCTCACCACCTTCCAGGACCTACGAGCAGTACTTC. Amino acid sequence: CASSPPSRTYEQYF.

The chain joins TRBV30 to TRBJ2-1; TRBD2 agrees at 9 bases. With V trimmed by 4 bases and J by 4 bases, 8 bases remained unmatched. This CDR3 has 15 residues. Germline V CDR1 and CDR2: GTSNPN, SVGIG (reference sequence). The CDR3 reads CAWNKGLAAYNEQFF. CDR3 sequence (DNA): TGTGCCTGGAACAAGGGACTAGCAGCTTACAATGAGCAGTTCTTC.

CDR3 sequence: CASSQGGRGPYEQYF. The CDR3 nucleotides are TGTGCCAGCAGCCAAGGGGGTAGGGGGCCCTACGAGCAGTACTTC. The chain combines TRBV3-1 (or the pseudogene TRBV3-2) with TRBJ2-7; 7 nucleotides align to TRBD1. V shed 1 base and J 2 bases; nucleotides not matched to a gene: 5. The CDR3 length is 15 residues. Germline CDR1 is LGHDT and CDR2 is YNNKEL (reference sequence).

This sequence joins TRBV30 and TRBJ1-3, with TRBD1 as a possible D gene (6 bases). The germline CDR1 and CDR2 sequences are GTSNPN and SVGIG (reference sequence). Deletions cut 2 bases from V and 0 bases from J, with 14 bases between. The CDR3 totals 16 residues. CDR3 DNA sequence: TGTGCCTGGAGTCAGGTCGGACAGAGCTCTGGAAACACCATATATTTT. Translated: CAWSQVGQSSGNTIYF.

J is TRBJ2-2 and V is TRBV19; unclear D gene. CDR3 length: 13 amino acids. The V and J ends lost 3 bases and 4 bases respectively, with 6 bases between them. CDR1 is LNHDA and CDR2 is SQIVND in the germline V gene (reference sequence). The CDR3 DNA follows: TGTGCCAGTAGTATTCGTGGCACCGGGGAGCTGTTTTTT. It specifies CASSIRGTGELFF.

Here the CDR3 DNA reads TGTGCCAGCAGCTTTTCGGGGGCCGCAACAGAAAAACTGTTTTTT. It yields the protein CASSFSGAATEKLFF. This sequence joins TRBV7-9 and TRBJ1-4; perhaps TRBD1 as D (6 bases). Trimming removed 3 bases from V and 8 bases from J, with 16 bases in between. The CDR3 loop spans 15 amino acids. The germline V gene has CDR1 SEHNR and CDR2 FQNEAQ (reference sequence). Variable domain in full (rest from reference TRBV7-9 and TRBJ1-4): DTGVSQNPRHKITKRGQNVTFRCDPISEHNRLYWYRQTLGQGPEFLTYFQNEAQLEKSRLLSDRFSAERPKGSFSTLEIQRTEQGDSAMYLCASSFSGAATEKLFFGSGTQLSVL.

The chain has TRBV30 and TRBJ1-5, with 9 bases that match TRBD1. This CDR3 has 16 amino acids. Per germline, CDR1 GTSNPN and CDR2 SVGIG (reference sequence). Unmatched junction bases numbered 8, after V lost 3 bases and J lost 2 bases. Written as DNA, the CDR3 is TGTGCCTGGAGCGGTAAACAGGGGGCAGGCAATCAGCCCCAGCATTTT. It specifies CAWSGKQGAGNQPQHF.

This chain connects TRBV7-6 to TRBJ2-2; maybe TRBD2 (5 bases). This CDR3 is built from 16 residues. V lost 4 bases to trimming and J lost 4 bases, with 16 bases between them. CDR1 and CDR2 (germline): SGHVS, FNYEAQ. CDR3 coding DNA: TGTGCCAGCAGCTCATCAGCGGTCTCGGGCACCGGGGAGCTGTTTTTT. Its protein product is CASSSSAVSGTGELFF.

As DNA, the CDR3 is TGTGCCAGCAGCCGAGGAACCCAAGAGACCCAGTACTTC. Amino acid sequence: CASSRGTQETQYF. The chain couples TRBV12-3 or TRBV12-4 to TRBJ2-5; no firm D call. Trimming shortened V by 6 bases and J by 1 base, and 9 bases separated the two germline ends. This CDR3 has 13 residues.